These 16 T cell receptor beta chains originate from one sample sequenced in a study of shared T cell receptors in the human thymus. Clones were sequenced by immunoSEQ multiplex PCR, and TCRdb holds only the in-frame ones, with some missing. The data contain roughly 410,000 clones, 95% of them singletons. The sequenced material came from thymocytes. The receptors stem from a human donor.

This clone has just one count. The chain links TRBV10-3 to TRBJ2-7, with 10 bases identical to TRBD1. In germline, CDR1 is ENHRY, CDR2 SYGVKD. V was clipped by 4 bases and J by 3 bases; unmatched bases: 6. The CDR3 has 15 amino acids. CDR3 sequence reads: CAISGLGQGNYEQYF. CDR3 nucleotides: TGTGCCATCAGTGGCCTGGGACAGGGGAACTACGAGCAGTACTTC.

The chain employs TRBV27 and TRBJ2-7; 8 bases fit TRBD1. Germline lookup yields CDR1 MNHEY and CDR2 SMNVEV (reference sequence). The junction had 7 bases not matched to a gene; V was cut back by 6 bases and J by 0 bases. The CDR3 is made up of 15 amino acids. Here the CDR3 DNA reads TGTGCCAGCAGGACCGACAGGGGTCTCTCCTACGAGCAGTACTTC. Residues: CASRTDRGLSYEQYF.

The V gene is TRBV18, the J gene TRBJ2-1, with D perhaps matching TRBD1 (6 bases). The CDR3 is 16 residues long. Germline CDR1 and CDR2: KGHSH and LQKENI. Trimming shortened V by 4 bases and J by 4 bases, and 17 bases separated the two germline ends. The CDR3 here is CASSRPVRDNYNEQFF. DNA for the CDR3: TGTGCCAGCTCACGGCCCGTTCGGGACAATTACAATGAGCAGTTCTTC.

The CDR3 coding sequence is TGTGCCAGCAGTCTATCTCGGGAACGTTCCTACAATGAGCAGTTCTTC. As protein: CASSLSRERSYNEQFF. The V gene is TRBV6-4, the J gene TRBJ2-1, with TRBD2 as a possible D gene (5 bases). The CDR3 contains 16 residues. V dropped 5 bases and J dropped 1 base, with 15 bases sitting between them. Per germline, CDR1 MRHNA and CDR2 SNTAGT.

This clone was picked up a small number of times. This chain connects TRBV28 to TRBJ1-2; a possible D gene is TRBD1 (5 bases). Trimming pared 6 bases from V and 0 bases from J, leaving 14 bases between. Germline V lookup: CDR1 MDHEN, CDR2 SYDVKM. This CDR3 has 15 amino acids. The CDR3 loop reads CASRELTDPNYGYTF. The CDR3 DNA is TGTGCCAGCAGGGAACTGACAGACCCTAACTATGGCTACACCTTC.

Notes on this clone: The junction differs from germline at one of its ends, possibly a read error. This chain links TRBV2 with TRBJ2-6; 7 nucleotides align to TRBD2. From germline, CDR1 is SNHLY and CDR2 FYNNEI. This CDR3 has 17 amino acids. The CDR3 DNA follows: TGTGCCAGCAGTGAATATCCAGGGAGGGTTGGGGTCAACGTCCTGACTTTC. Protein: CASSEYPGRVGVNVLTF.

The chain couples TRBV27 to TRBJ2-1, with D possibly TRBD2 on 6 matching bases. The germline V and J ends were trimmed by 2 bases and 4 bases, with 18 bases remaining between them. This CDR3 has 17 residues. Germline V gives CDR1 MNHEY, CDR2 SMNVEV (reference sequence). The DNA of the CDR3 is TGTGCCAGCAGTTTAGGGCCATCCAGCGGACTATACAATGAGCAGTTCTTC. Its translation: CASSLGPSSGLYNEQFF.

J is TRBJ2-5 and V is TRBV12-5, with 7 bases fitting TRBD1. The germline CDR1 and CDR2 sequences are LGHNT and FRNRAP. The ends lost 4 bases at V and 5 bases at J; junction bases unmatched: 1. This CDR3 is built from 12 residues. The CDR3 sequence: CASGSQGETQYF. The DNA for the CDR3 is TGTGCTAGTGGTTCACAGGGGGAGACCCAGTACTTC.

This chain uses TRBV10-2 with TRBJ2-1; 7 bases are a match to TRBD2. This CDR3 is built from 15 residues. Germline V gives CDR1 WSHSY, CDR2 SAAADI. Unmatched junction bases numbered 2, after V lost 0 bases and J lost 3 bases. Written as DNA, the CDR3 is TGCGCCAGCAGTGAGTCGGCGGGGGACTACAATGAGCAGTTCTTC. Translated, it gives CASSESAGDYNEQFF.

The gene calls are TRBV6-5 and TRBJ2-3; 7 positions match TRBD1. The CDR3 runs to 15 residues. V lost 2 bases to trimming and J lost 4 bases; unmatched junction nucleotides: 6. The germline gives CDR1 MNHEY, CDR2 SVGAGI. CDR3: CASSYTGANADTQYF. CDR3 in DNA: TGTGCCAGCAGTTACACAGGGGCGAACGCAGATACGCAGTATTTT.

The chain joins TRBV18 to TRBJ2-4; D call uncertain. Germline loops: CDR1 KGHSH, CDR2 LQKENI. This CDR3 spans 16 amino acids. V was trimmed by 7 bases and J by 0 bases, leaving 16 bases between them. The CDR3 is CASFTEHGKAKNIQYF. The CDR3 DNA reads TGTGCCAGCTTCACCGAACACGGCAAAGCCAAAAACATTCAGTACTTC.

CDR3 in DNA: TGTGCCAGCAGCCCAAGGACAGGGGGTATGGCTGAAGCTTTCTTT. Translating it yields CASSPRTGGMAEAFF. The V gene is TRBV5-6, the J gene TRBJ1-1; the match to TRBD1 covers 10 bases. Looked up from germline, CDR1 is SGHDT and CDR2 is YYEEEE. V lost 4 bases, J lost 6 bases, and 9 bases stayed unmatched. The CDR3 loop spans 15 amino acids.

This chain connects TRBV6-6 to TRBJ2-4, with TRBD2 matching over 10 bases. The V gene's germline CDR1 is MNHNY and CDR2 SVGAGI (reference sequence). V shed 5 bases, J shed 2 bases, and the junction held 3 bases outside the gene matches. The CDR3 extends over 15 amino acids. As DNA, the CDR3 is TGTGCCAGCAGTAGGACTAGCGGAACCAAAAACATTCAGTACTTC. The encoded protein is CASSRTSGTKNIQYF.

This clone was counted only a few times. The gene calls are TRBV30 and TRBJ2-1; D is possibly TRBD1 or TRBD2 (5 bases each). The CDR3 length is 15 residues. V was pared by 3 bases and J by 2 bases, with 14 bases between. CDR1 and CDR2 from the germline V gene are GTSNPN and SVGIG (reference sequence). As DNA, the CDR3 is TGTGCCTGGAGAGGGGAGCCCACCACCTACAATGAGCAGTTCTTC. Its protein is CAWRGEPTTYNEQFF.

This rearrangement joins TRBV15 to TRBJ2-5; perhaps D is TRBD1 or TRBD2 (5 bases each). The CDR3 contains 14 residues. V lost 3 bases to trimming and J lost 1 base, with 9 bases between them. The germline V gene encodes CDR1 LNHNV and CDR2 YYDKDF (reference sequence). CDR3 nucleotide sequence: TGTGCCACCAGCAGTTGGGACGCCCAAGAGACCCAGTACTTC. Translation: CATSSWDAQETQYF.

The chain employs TRBV14 and TRBJ2-3; 12 bases line up with TRBD2. The trim removed 0 bases at V and 5 bases at J, leaving 3 bases unmatched. The CDR3 totals 16 residues. Germline CDR1 reads SGHDN; CDR2 reads FVKESK. CDR3 region: CASSQDLAGGVDTQYF. The CDR3 nucleotides are TGTGCCAGCAGCCAAGATCTAGCGGGAGGGGTAGATACGCAGTATTTT.